Listed below are T cell receptor beta chains from one sample, sequenced in a study of OX40 agonist ivuxolimab in advanced cancers. Sequencing was performed with immunoSEQ multiplex PCR; in TCRdb, only in-frame clones are kept and a portion is missing. Among over 85,000 clones, about 86% were seen once, and the ten largest hold around 1.6%. Sequences were derived from CD4+ or CD8+ T cells sorted from blood, sampled in a trial of the OX40 agonist ivuxolimab. The receptors come from an adult with an advanced solid tumor such as melanoma, head and neck, liver or kidney cancer. CDR3s include the opening cysteine and the closing phenylalanine or tryptophan. The order of the fields is V gene, D gene, clone size, J gene, CDR3 DNA, CDR3 protein. A D gene is named only where the DNA matches it firmly. Part of the rows lack a size; the others show once, few, many or a class for expanded clones.

V gene: TRBV11-2
D gene: -
clone size: -
J gene: TRBJ1-2
CDR3 DNA: TGTGCCAGCAGCAGAGACTTTGGGGATGTTTACACCTTC
CDR3 protein: CASSRDFGDVYTF

V gene: TRBV5-1
D gene: TRBD2
clone size: -
J gene: TRBJ2-3
CDR3 DNA: TGCGCCAGCAGCTTGGACGGGAGGAGCACAGATACGCAGTATTTT
CDR3 protein: CASSLDGRSTDTQYF

V gene: TRBV11-2
D gene: -
clone size: -
J gene: TRBJ2-2
CDR3 DNA: TGTGCCAGCAGCGGAACGGGACTCCTCACCGGGGAGCTGTTTTTT
CDR3 protein: CASSGTGLLTGELFF

V gene: TRBV6-6
D gene: TRBD1
clone size: -
J gene: TRBJ2-7
CDR3 DNA: TGTGCCAGCAGAGGGACAGCGCAGGGGAACGAGCAGTACTTC
CDR3 protein: CASRGTAQGNEQYF

V gene: TRBV7-8
D gene: TRBD2
clone size: -
J gene: TRBJ2-7
CDR3 DNA: TGTGCCAGCAGCCCGCCGGGAGGGGAGCAGTACTTC
CDR3 protein: CASSPPGGEQYF

V gene: TRBV29-1
D gene: TRBD2
clone size: -
J gene: TRBJ2-7
CDR3 DNA: TGCAGCGTATTAGATGCTAGCGGGCGGTCCCGCTCCTACGAGCAGTACTTC
CDR3 protein: CSVLDASGRSRSYEQYF

V gene: TRBV7-9
D gene: TRBD1
clone size: once
J gene: TRBJ2-7
CDR3 DNA: TGTGCCAGCAGCTTAGACAGGGGGGTCAACGAGCAGTACTTC
CDR3 protein: CASSLDRGVNEQYF

V gene: TRBV5-1
D gene: TRBD2
clone size: once
J gene: TRBJ2-2
CDR3 DNA: TGCGCCAGCAGCTATCGACGGGAGGTTATCGGGGAGCTGTTTTTT
CDR3 protein: CASSYRREVIGELFF

V gene: TRBV19
D gene: -
clone size: -
J gene: TRBJ2-2
CDR3 DNA: TGTGCCACCCAAGGGGGACACAGGATACCCGGGGAGCTGTTTTTT
CDR3 protein: CATQGGHRIPGELFF

V gene: TRBV4-3
D gene: TRBD2
clone size: -
J gene: TRBJ2-3
CDR3 DNA: TGCGCCAGCAGCCAAGAGGGAGGGACTCGCACAGATACGCAGTATTTT
CDR3 protein: CASSQEGGTRTDTQYF

V gene: TRBV5-8
D gene: -
clone size: -
J gene: TRBJ2-5
CDR3 DNA: TGTGCCACCGGTACCTGGGGGGGGCGAGAGACCCAGTACTTC
CDR3 protein: CATGTWGGRETQYF

V gene: TRBV28
D gene: -
clone size: -
J gene: TRBJ2-6
CDR3 DNA: TGTGCCAGCAGTTTATGGACGGTCAACTCTGGGGCCAACGTCCTGACTTTC
CDR3 protein: CASSLWTVNSGANVLTF

V gene: TRBV18
D gene: TRBD2
clone size: -
J gene: TRBJ2-3
CDR3 DNA: TGTGCCAGCTCACCCCCACTAGCGGGGGGCGTCGATACGCAGTATTTT
CDR3 protein: CASSPPLAGGVDTQYF

V gene: TRBV28
D gene: -
clone size: -
J gene: TRBJ2-3
CDR3 DNA: TGTGCCAGCAGTTCCCCTCGTAGACACTTCTCAGGCACAGATACGCAGTATTTT
CDR3 protein: CASSSPRRHFSGTDTQYF

V gene: TRBV19
D gene: -
clone size: -
J gene: TRBJ2-7
CDR3 DNA: TGTGCCAGTAGTGCCCTGGCAGGGAGGAACTACGAGCAGTACTTC
CDR3 protein: CASSALAGRNYEQYF

V gene: TRBV5-1
D gene: TRBD1
clone size: -
J gene: TRBJ2-7
CDR3 DNA: TGCGCCAGCAGCCGAGGGGACAGGAACTACGAGCAGTACTTC
CDR3 protein: CASSRGDRNYEQYF

V gene: TRBV12-2
D gene: -
clone size: once
J gene: TRBJ2-4
CDR3 DNA: TGTGCAAGTCGCTTAGCCCGGGGAACCCGGGCCGGAAACATTCAGTACTTC
CDR3 protein: CASRLARGTRAGNIQYF

V gene: TRBV6-1
D gene: -
clone size: -
J gene: TRBJ2-7
CDR3 DNA: TGTGCCAGCAGGGGGCCGGGTTTCTTCACCCACGAGCAGTACTTC
CDR3 protein: CASRGPGFFTHEQYF

V gene: TRBV19
D gene: -
clone size: -
J gene: TRBJ1-1
CDR3 DNA: TGTGCCAGTAGGAAAAATCTAGGGACTGAAGCTTTCTTT
CDR3 protein: CASRKNLGTEAFF

V gene: TRBV7-8
D gene: TRBD1
clone size: -
J gene: TRBJ2-7
CDR3 DNA: TGTGCCAGCCTCCTGGGCCGGGACAGGGGGTACGAGCAGTACTTC
CDR3 protein: CASLLGRDRGYEQYF

V gene: TRBV5-6
D gene: -
clone size: -
J gene: TRBJ1-5
CDR3 DNA: TGTGCCAGCAGCCGAACCGAAGACAGCAATCAGCCCCAGCATTTT
CDR3 protein: CASSRTEDSNQPQHF

V gene: TRBV28
D gene: TRBD1
clone size: -
J gene: TRBJ1-5
CDR3 DNA: TGTGCCAGCAGTTTACTAGGGGGCCTGGGCAATCAGCCCCAGCATTTT
CDR3 protein: CASSLLGGLGNQPQHF

V gene: TRBV2
D gene: -
clone size: -
J gene: TRBJ2-7
CDR3 DNA: TGTGCCACCAATCGAAAAGCGGGCGAGCAGTACTTC
CDR3 protein: CATNRKAGEQYF

V gene: TRBV11-2
D gene: TRBD1
clone size: -
J gene: TRBJ1-1
CDR3 DNA: TGTGCCAGCAGCCCCCGGGGAGGGGGCCGGACTGAAGCTTTCTTT
CDR3 protein: CASSPRGGGRTEAFF

V gene: TRBV7-9
D gene: -
clone size: -
J gene: TRBJ1-1
CDR3 DNA: TGTGCCAGCAGCGTCCGTGGGATCCGCAACACTGAAGCTTTCTTT
CDR3 protein: CASSVRGIRNTEAFF

V gene: TRBV14
D gene: -
clone size: -
J gene: TRBJ1-6
CDR3 DNA: TGTGCCAGCAGTCCGACCCCCGGACGGAGGTATAATTCACCCCTCCACTTT
CDR3 protein: CASSPTPGRRYNSPLHF

V gene: TRBV7-2
D gene: -
clone size: -
J gene: TRBJ2-5
CDR3 DNA: TGTGCCAGCAGCCCCAATCTAGGGACCCAGTACTTC
CDR3 protein: CASSPNLGTQYF

V gene: TRBV19
D gene: TRBD1
clone size: -
J gene: TRBJ2-4
CDR3 DNA: TGTGCCAGTAGTCTGCGACAGGGGACCAAAAACATTCAGTACTTC
CDR3 protein: CASSLRQGTKNIQYF

V gene: TRBV5-1
D gene: TRBD2
clone size: -
J gene: TRBJ2-5
CDR3 DNA: TGCGCCAGCAGCTTGGACCCGGGGGGAAGAGAGACCCAGTACTTC
CDR3 protein: CASSLDPGGRETQYF

V gene: TRBV6-1
D gene: TRBD1
clone size: -
J gene: TRBJ2-4
CDR3 DNA: TGTGCCAGCAGTGAACGGCAGGGGGCCGGCGGCAAAAACATTCAGTACTTC
CDR3 protein: CASSERQGAGGKNIQYF

V gene: TRBV5-1
D gene: -
clone size: -
J gene: TRBJ2-4
CDR3 DNA: TGCGCCAGCAGCTTACAGTCGGACAAAAACATTCAGTACTTC
CDR3 protein: CASSLQSDKNIQYF

V gene: TRBV5-8
D gene: -
clone size: -
J gene: TRBJ2-3
CDR3 DNA: TGTGCCAGCAGCTTGCCCTTCCCCACAGATACGCAGTATTTT
CDR3 protein: CASSLPFPTDTQYF

V gene: TRBV4-3
D gene: -
clone size: -
J gene: TRBJ2-1
CDR3 DNA: TGCGCCAGCAGCCAAGCTCGGGGTTCCTACAATGAGCAGTTCTTC
CDR3 protein: CASSQARGSYNEQFF

V gene: TRBV6-1
D gene: -
clone size: -
J gene: TRBJ1-1
CDR3 DNA: TGTGCCAGCAGTGAACACCAGAACACTGAAGCTTTCTTT
CDR3 protein: CASSEHQNTEAFF

V gene: TRBV10-3
D gene: TRBD2
clone size: -
J gene: TRBJ2-2
CDR3 DNA: TGTGCCATCAGTGAGAGGGGACTAGCGGTTTCGTCCGGGGAGCTGTTTTTT
CDR3 protein: CAISERGLAVSSGELFF

V gene: TRBV5-4
D gene: -
clone size: -
J gene: TRBJ2-2
CDR3 DNA: TGTGCCAGCAGCTCCAATAGGGTTTCTGGGGAGCTGTTTTTT
CDR3 protein: CASSSNRVSGELFF

V gene: TRBV4-1
D gene: TRBD1
clone size: -
J gene: TRBJ2-7
CDR3 DNA: TGCGCCAGCAGCCGCGGCCCGACGGGACAGGGGGCTATGGCGACCTCCTACGAGCAGTACTTC
CDR3 protein: CASSRGPTGQGAMATSYEQYF

V gene: TRBV7-9
D gene: -
clone size: -
J gene: TRBJ2-1
CDR3 DNA: TGTGCCAGCAGCTCTCCGAGGCTGGACAATGAGCAGTTCTTC
CDR3 protein: CASSSPRLDNEQFF

V gene: TRBV7-3
D gene: -
clone size: once
J gene: TRBJ1-1
CDR3 DNA: TGTGCCAGCAGCCCCGACGGGGCGGGTACTGAAGCTTTCTTT
CDR3 protein: CASSPDGAGTEAFF

V gene: TRBV7-2
D gene: -
clone size: -
J gene: TRBJ1-5
CDR3 DNA: TGTGCCAGCAGCTTAACCCCCTTGGGGCAGCCCCAGCATTTT
CDR3 protein: CASSLTPLGQPQHF

V gene: TRBV7-2
D gene: -
clone size: -
J gene: TRBJ1-1
CDR3 DNA: TGTGCCAGCAGCTTAGATTGGGGGACTGAAGCTTTCTTT
CDR3 protein: CASSLDWGTEAFF

V gene: TRBV9
D gene: -
clone size: few
J gene: TRBJ2-5
CDR3 DNA: TGTGCCAGCAGCCCGCCGGGGTACCAAGAGACCCAGTACTTC
CDR3 protein: CASSPPGYQETQYF

V gene: TRBV29-1
D gene: TRBD2
clone size: many
J gene: TRBJ2-1
CDR3 DNA: TGCAGCCTTACGGCGGGACTAGCGGGAGTGAGCTCCTACAATGAGCAGTTCTTC
CDR3 protein: CSLTAGLAGVSSYNEQFF

V gene: TRBV27
D gene: -
clone size: -
J gene: TRBJ1-5
CDR3 DNA: TGTGCCAGCAGTTTAATCGGGCACAATCAGCCCCAGCATTTT
CDR3 protein: CASSLIGHNQPQHF

V gene: TRBV9
D gene: -
clone size: -
J gene: TRBJ1-6
CDR3 DNA: TGTGCCAGCAGCGTAGAAGGCAGGGCCAATTCACCCCTCCACTTT
CDR3 protein: CASSVEGRANSPLHF

V gene: TRBV6-5
D gene: -
clone size: -
J gene: TRBJ1-1
CDR3 DNA: TGTGCCAGCATCGACTCACGGGGTGCGGGGTCGGAAGCTTTCTTT
CDR3 protein: CASIDSRGAGSEAFF

V gene: TRBV10-3
D gene: TRBD1
clone size: -
J gene: TRBJ1-6
CDR3 DNA: TGTGCCATCAGGGAACACGGGACAGATAATTCACCCCTCCACTTT
CDR3 protein: CAIREHGTDNSPLHF

V gene: TRBV7-2
D gene: -
clone size: -
J gene: TRBJ1-5
CDR3 DNA: TGTGCCAGCAGCTTAGATACGGGGGGTAGCAATCAGCCCCAGCATTTT
CDR3 protein: CASSLDTGGSNQPQHF

V gene: TRBV6-1
D gene: TRBD1
clone size: -
J gene: TRBJ1-2
CDR3 DNA: TGTGCCAGCAGTGAAGTGGGACAGGGATATGGCTACACCTTC
CDR3 protein: CASSEVGQGYGYTF